This T cell receptor beta chain was observed in a study of blood T cell repertoires in COVID-19. Methods used by the authors: Nucleated cell counts were estimated from reference gene primer amplification. Profiled with immunoSEQ multiplex PCR; TCRdb holds only in-frame clones, not every one. Clone size and the V and J calls come from that table; the DNA yielded D and trimming. The table includes around 310,000 clones, around 90% detected once. The germline V gene has CDR1 LNHDA and CDR2 SQIVND (reference sequence). V was clipped by 7 bases and J by 3 bases; unmatched bases: 10. The CDR3 sequence is 16 residues long.

The V and J genes are TRBV19 and TRBJ2-3, with 10 bases aligning to TRBD2. The sample taken for sequencing was peripheral blood. The source of this sequence is a woman in her thirties or forties with COVID-19, enrolled during active disease. CDR3 coding DNA: TGTGCCAGTAAGAGGTCTAGCGGGAGTGGGACAGATACGCAGTATTTT. Its translation is CASKRSSGSGTDTQYF.